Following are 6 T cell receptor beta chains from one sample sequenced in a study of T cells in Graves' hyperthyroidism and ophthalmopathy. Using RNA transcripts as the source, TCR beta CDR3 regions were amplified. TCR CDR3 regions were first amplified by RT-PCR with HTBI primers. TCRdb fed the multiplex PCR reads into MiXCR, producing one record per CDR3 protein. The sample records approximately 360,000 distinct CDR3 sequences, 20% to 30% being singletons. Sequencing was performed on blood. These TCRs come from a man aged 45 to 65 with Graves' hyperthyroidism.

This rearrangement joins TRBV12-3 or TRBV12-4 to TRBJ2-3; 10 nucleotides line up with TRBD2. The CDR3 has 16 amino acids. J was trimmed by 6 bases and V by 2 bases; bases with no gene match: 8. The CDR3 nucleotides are TGTGCCAGCAGTTTAACTAGCGGGATACCCACCGATACGCAGTATTTT. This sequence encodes CASSLTSGIPTDTQYF.

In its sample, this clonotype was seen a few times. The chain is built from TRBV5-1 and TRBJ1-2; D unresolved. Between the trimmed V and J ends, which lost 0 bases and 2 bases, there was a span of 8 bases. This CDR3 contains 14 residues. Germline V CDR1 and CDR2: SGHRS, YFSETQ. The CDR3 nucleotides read TGCGCCAGCAGCTTGGCCTGGGAAAACTATGGCTACACCTTC. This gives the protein CASSLAWENYGYTF.

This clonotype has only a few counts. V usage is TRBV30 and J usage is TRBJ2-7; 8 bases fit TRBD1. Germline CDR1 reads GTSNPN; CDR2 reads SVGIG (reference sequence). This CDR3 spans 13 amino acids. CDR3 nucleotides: TGTGCTTCGGACAGGGTAGGCCTCTACGAGCAGTACTTC. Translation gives CASDRVGLYEQYF.

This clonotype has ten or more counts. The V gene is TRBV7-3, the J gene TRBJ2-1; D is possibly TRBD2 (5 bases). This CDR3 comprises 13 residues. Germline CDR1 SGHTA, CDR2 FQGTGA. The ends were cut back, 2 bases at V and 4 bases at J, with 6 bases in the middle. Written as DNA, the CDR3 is TGTGCCAGCAGCTTAGGGGAGTACAATGAGCAGTTCTTC. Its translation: CASSLGEYNEQFF.

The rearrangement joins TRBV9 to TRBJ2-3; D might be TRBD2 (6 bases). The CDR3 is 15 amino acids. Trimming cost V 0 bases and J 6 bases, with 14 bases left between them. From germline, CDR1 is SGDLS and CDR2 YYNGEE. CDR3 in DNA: TGTGCCAGCAGCGTAGCGGGAGAGCGTTGGGATACGCAGTATTTT. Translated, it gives CASSVAGERWDTQYF.

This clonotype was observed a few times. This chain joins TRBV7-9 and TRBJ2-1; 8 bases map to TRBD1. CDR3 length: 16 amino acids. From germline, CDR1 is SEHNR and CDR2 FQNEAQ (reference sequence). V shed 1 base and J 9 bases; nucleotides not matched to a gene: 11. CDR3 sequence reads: CASSLGAGGPQGEQFF. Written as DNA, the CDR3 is TGTGCCAGCAGCTTAGGGGCAGGGGGCCCCCAGGGTGAGCAGTTCTTC.